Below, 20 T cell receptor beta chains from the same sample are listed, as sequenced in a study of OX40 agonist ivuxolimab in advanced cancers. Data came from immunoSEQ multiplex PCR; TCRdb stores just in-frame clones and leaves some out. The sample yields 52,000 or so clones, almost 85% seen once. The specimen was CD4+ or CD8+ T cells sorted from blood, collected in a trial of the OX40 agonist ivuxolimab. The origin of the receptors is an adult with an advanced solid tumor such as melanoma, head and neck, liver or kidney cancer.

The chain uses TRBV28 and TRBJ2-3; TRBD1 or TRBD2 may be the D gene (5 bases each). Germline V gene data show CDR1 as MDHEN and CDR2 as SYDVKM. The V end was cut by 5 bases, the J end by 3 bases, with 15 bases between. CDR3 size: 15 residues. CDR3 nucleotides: TGTGCCAGCAGTCTTCCGGGACCTGGGACAGATACGCAGTATTTT. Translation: CASSLPGPGTDTQYF.

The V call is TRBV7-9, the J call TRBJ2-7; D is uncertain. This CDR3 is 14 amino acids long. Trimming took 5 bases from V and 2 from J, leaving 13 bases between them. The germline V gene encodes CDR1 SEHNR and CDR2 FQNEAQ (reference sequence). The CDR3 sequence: CASSLWPGTYEQYF. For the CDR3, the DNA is TGTGCCAGCAGCCTTTGGCCAGGAACCTACGAGCAGTACTTC.

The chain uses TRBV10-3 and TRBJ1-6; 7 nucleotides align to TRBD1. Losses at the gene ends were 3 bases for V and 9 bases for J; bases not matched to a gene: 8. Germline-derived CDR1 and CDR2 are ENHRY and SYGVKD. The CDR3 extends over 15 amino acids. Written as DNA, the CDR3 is TGTGCCATCAGTGACAAGGGGGCAGGAACTTCACCCCTCCACTTT. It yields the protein CAISDKGAGTSPLHF.

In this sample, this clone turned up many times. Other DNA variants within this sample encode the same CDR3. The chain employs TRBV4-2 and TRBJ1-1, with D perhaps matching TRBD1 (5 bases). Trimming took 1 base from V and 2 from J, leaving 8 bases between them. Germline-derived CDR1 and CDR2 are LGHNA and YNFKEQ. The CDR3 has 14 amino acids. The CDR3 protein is CASSQGQLNTEAFF. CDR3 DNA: TGTGCCAGCAGCCAAGGACAGCTAAACACTGAAGCTTTCTTT.

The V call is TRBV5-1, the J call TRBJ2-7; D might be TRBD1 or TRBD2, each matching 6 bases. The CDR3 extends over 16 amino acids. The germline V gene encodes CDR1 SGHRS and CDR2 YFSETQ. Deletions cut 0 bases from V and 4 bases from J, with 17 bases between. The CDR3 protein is CASSLAGDGGGYEQYF. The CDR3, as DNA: TGCGCCAGCAGCTTGGCCGGTGACGGGGGCGGATACGAGCAGTACTTC.

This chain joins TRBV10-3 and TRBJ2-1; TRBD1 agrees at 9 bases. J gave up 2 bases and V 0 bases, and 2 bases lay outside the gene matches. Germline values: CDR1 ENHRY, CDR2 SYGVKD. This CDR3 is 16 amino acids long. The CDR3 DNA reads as TGTGCCATCAGTGAGTCACACAGGGGGCCCTACAATGAGCAGTTCTTC. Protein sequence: CAISESHRGPYNEQFF.

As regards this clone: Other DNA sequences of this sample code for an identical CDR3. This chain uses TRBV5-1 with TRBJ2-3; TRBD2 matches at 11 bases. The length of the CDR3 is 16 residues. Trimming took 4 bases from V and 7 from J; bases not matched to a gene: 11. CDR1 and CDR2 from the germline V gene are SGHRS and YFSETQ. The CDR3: CASSVSGRALYNTQYF. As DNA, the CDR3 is TGCGCCAGCAGCGTTAGCGGGAGGGCTCTCTATAATACGCAGTATTTT.

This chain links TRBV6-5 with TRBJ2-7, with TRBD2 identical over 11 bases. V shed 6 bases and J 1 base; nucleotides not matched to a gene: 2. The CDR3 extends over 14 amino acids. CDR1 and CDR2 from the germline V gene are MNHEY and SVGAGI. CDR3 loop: CASRRTSGSYEQYF. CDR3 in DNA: TGTGCCAGCAGAAGGACTAGCGGGTCCTACGAGCAGTACTTC.

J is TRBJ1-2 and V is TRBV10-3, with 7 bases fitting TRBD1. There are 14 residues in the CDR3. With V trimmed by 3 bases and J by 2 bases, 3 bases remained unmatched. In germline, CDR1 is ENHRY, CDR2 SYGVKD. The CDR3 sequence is CAISDQGENYGYTF. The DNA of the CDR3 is TGTGCCATCAGTGATCAGGGGGAAAACTATGGCTACACCTTC.

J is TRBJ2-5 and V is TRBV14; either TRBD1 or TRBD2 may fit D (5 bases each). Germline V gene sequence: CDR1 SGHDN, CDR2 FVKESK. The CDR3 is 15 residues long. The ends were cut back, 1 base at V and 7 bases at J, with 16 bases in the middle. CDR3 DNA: TGTGCCAGCAGCCAAGCGGGACCCAGGGCGTGGACCCAGTACTTC. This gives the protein CASSQAGPRAWTQYF.

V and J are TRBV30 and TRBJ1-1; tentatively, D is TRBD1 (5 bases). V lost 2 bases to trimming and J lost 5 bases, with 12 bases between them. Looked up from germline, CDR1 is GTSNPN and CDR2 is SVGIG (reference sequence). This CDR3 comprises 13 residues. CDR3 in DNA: TGTGCCTGGAGTCTCATAGGGGTTACTGAAGCTTTCTTT. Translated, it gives CAWSLIGVTEAFF.

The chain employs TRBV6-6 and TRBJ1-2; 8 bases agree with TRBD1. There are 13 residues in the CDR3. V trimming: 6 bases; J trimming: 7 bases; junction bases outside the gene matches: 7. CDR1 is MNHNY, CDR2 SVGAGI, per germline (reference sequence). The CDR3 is CASREDRGGGYTF. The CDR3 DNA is TGTGCCAGCAGAGAAGACAGGGGTGGTGGCTACACCTTC.

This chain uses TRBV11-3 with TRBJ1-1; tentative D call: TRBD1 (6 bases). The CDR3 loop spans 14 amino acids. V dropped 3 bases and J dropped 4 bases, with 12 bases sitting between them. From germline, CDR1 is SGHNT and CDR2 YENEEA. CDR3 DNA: TGTGCCAGCAGCTTCCATCGGGGGGCCACTGAAGCTTTCTTT. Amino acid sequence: CASSFHRGATEAFF.

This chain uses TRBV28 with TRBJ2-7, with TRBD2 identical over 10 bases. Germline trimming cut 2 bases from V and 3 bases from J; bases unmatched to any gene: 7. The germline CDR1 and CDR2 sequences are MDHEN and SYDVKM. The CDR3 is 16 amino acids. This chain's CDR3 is CASSLPGLAEFYEQYF. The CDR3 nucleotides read TGTGCCAGCAGTTTACCCGGACTAGCGGAGTTCTACGAGCAGTACTTC.

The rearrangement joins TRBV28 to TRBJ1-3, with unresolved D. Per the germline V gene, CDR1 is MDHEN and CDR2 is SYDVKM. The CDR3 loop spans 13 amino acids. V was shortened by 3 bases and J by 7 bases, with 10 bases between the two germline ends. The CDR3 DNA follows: TGTGCCAGCAGTTTCTTTACGTCCAACACCATATATTTT. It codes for CASSFFTSNTIYF. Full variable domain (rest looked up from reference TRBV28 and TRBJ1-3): DVKVTQSSRYLVKRTGEKVFLECVQDMDHENMFWYRQDPGLGLRLIYFSYDVKMKEKGDIPEGYSVSREKKERFSLILESASTNQTSMYLCASSFFTSNTIYFGEGSWLTVV.

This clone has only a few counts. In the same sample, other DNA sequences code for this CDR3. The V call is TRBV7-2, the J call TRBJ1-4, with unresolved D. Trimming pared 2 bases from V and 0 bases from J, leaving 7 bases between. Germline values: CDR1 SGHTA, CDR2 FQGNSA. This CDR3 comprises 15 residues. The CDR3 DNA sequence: TGTGCCAGCAGCTTAAGTCGTGCAACTAATGAAAAACTGTTTTTT. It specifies CASSLSRATNEKLFF.

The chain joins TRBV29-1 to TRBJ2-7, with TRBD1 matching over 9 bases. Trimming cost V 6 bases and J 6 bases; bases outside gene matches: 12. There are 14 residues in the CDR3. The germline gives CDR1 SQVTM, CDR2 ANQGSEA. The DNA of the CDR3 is TGCAGCGTCCACGGGGGACAGGGTTCGGGCGAGCAGTACTTC. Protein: CSVHGGQGSGEQYF.

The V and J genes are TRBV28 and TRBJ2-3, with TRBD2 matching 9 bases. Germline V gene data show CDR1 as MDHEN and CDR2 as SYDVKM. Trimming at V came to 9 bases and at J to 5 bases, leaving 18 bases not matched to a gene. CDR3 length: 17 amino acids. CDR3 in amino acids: CASPPGLASLDGDTQYF. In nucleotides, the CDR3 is TGTGCCAGTCCGCCGGGACTAGCCTCCTTGGATGGAGATACGCAGTATTTT.

CDR3 amino acids: CASSPLPRTSGSAGYEQYF. In DNA, the CDR3 is TGTGCCAGCTCACCACTTCCTCGGACTAGCGGGAGCGCGGGCTACGAGCAGTACTTC. The J gene is TRBJ2-7, the V gene TRBV18, with 13 bases matching TRBD2. CDR1 and CDR2 (germline): KGHSH, LQKENI. V shed 1 base and J 3 bases; nucleotides not matched to a gene: 12. This CDR3 has 19 residues.

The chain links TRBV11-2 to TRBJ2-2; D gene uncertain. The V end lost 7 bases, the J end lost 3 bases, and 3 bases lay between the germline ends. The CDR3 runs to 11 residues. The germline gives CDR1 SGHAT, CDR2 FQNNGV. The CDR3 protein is CASTYTGELFF. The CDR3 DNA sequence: TGTGCCAGCACCTACACCGGGGAGCTGTTTTTT.